A single sample is the source of the 32 T cell receptor beta chains below, sequenced in a study of blood T cell repertoires in COVID-19. The protocol was immunoSEQ multiplex PCR, while the TCRdb copy is restricted to in-frame clones and leaves out a portion. The table shows about 78,000 clones, with less than 95% occurring only once. Sequencing was carried out using peripheral blood. Source of these receptors: a woman aged 50 to 60 in a cohort sampled during active COVID-19.

The chain carries TRBV9 and TRBJ1-2; TRBD1 matches at 10 bases. V was pared by 4 bases and J by 8 bases, with 11 bases of the junction left unmatched. The CDR3 runs to 15 residues. CDR1 is SGDLS, CDR2 YYNGEE, per germline. CDR3 in DNA: TGTGCCAGCAGCCAAGGGGACAGGGGACCTCTCGGCTACACCTTC. It codes for CASSQGDRGPLGYTF.

The chain couples TRBV28 to TRBJ1-2; D uncertain. The germline V gene has CDR1 MDHEN and CDR2 SYDVKM. Between the trimmed V and J ends, which lost 2 bases and 8 bases, there was a span of 9 bases. There are 12 residues in the CDR3. In nucleotides, the CDR3 is TGTGCCAGCAGTTTACCCCCGGGGGGCTACACCTTC. It translates to CASSLPPGGYTF.

The chain combines TRBV7-9 with TRBJ2-7, with D possibly TRBD1 on 6 matching bases. The end of the DNA aligns better with TRBJ2-5, so the J call may be wrong. Germline-derived CDR1 and CDR2 are SEHNR and FQNEAQ (reference sequence). CDR3 length equals 11 residues. CDR3 DNA sequence: TGTGCCAGCAGCCTACAGGGGACCCAGTACTTC. Amino acid sequence: CASSLQGTQYF.

The chain has TRBV28 and TRBJ1-5; 10 positions match TRBD1. The CDR3 spans 17 residues. Trimming at V came to 4 bases and at J to 3 bases, leaving 9 bases not matched to a gene. The germline CDR1 and CDR2 sequences are MDHEN and SYDVKM. The DNA of the CDR3 is TGTGCCAGCAGTTGGGGGACAGGGGCACGACACAATCAGCCCCAGCATTTT. Amino acids: CASSWGTGARHNQPQHF.

The chain carries TRBV6-1 and TRBJ2-1; 9 nucleotides line up with TRBD2. The trim removed 3 bases at V and 4 bases at J, leaving 4 bases unmatched. The CDR3 has 15 amino acids. Germline loops: CDR1 MNHNS, CDR2 SASEGT. In nucleotides, the CDR3 is TGTGCCAGCAGTGATGGTCTAGCGGGATACAATGAGCAGTTCTTC. It yields the protein CASSDGLAGYNEQFF.

This chain uses TRBV6-5 with TRBJ1-1; D remains ambiguous. This CDR3 comprises 11 residues. With 7 bases removed from V and 11 bases from J, the gap between germline ends came to 14 bases. Germline values: CDR1 MNHEY, CDR2 SVGAGI. The CDR3 region has the DNA TGTGCCAGCACCCAGTTGGGGAGGGCTTTCTTT. It translates to CASTQLGRAFF.

This CDR3 is CASSLGLAGNEQFF. CDR3 bases: TGCGCCAGCAGCCTGGGACTAGCGGGCAATGAGCAGTTCTTC. The genes are TRBV5-1 and TRBJ2-1; 12 bases agree with TRBD2. The CDR3 loop spans 14 amino acids. CDR1 is SGHRS, CDR2 YFSETQ, per germline. Germline trimming cut 4 bases from V and 6 bases from J; bases unmatched to any gene: 2.

The rearrangement uses TRBV4-1 and TRBJ2-3, with TRBD2 matching 12 bases. Trimming cost V 6 bases and J 2 bases; bases outside gene matches: 6. This CDR3 has 16 amino acids. Germline CDR1 MGHRA, CDR2 YSYEKL. CDR3 protein: CASSRPSGRDTDTQYF. The CDR3 bases are TGCGCCAGCAGTCGACCTAGCGGGAGGGACACAGATACGCAGTATTTT.

The chain is built from TRBV7-8 and TRBJ2-3; 9 bases agree with TRBD1. This CDR3 has 15 amino acids. From germline, CDR1 is SGHVS and CDR2 FQNEAQ. The ends lost 6 bases at V and 0 bases at J; junction bases unmatched: 4. The CDR3 loop is CASRSGQGSTDTQYF. The CDR3 DNA reads as TGTGCCAGCAGATCGGGACAGGGAAGCACAGATACGCAGTATTTT.

This chain links TRBV28 with TRBJ2-7; 10 nucleotides agree with TRBD2. This CDR3 is built from 16 residues. The ends lost 3 bases at V and 4 bases at J; junction bases unmatched: 9. CDR1 MDHEN and CDR2 SYDVKM come from the germline V gene. The CDR3 DNA sequence: TGTGCCAGCAGTTTCGGAGCGGGAGGGCCGGAGTACGAGCAGTACTTC. Its translation: CASSFGAGGPEYEQYF.

The chain carries TRBV5-1 and TRBJ2-5; 7 bases are a match to TRBD2. The CDR3 spans 14 residues. In germline, CDR1 is SGHRS, CDR2 YFSETQ. The junction had 8 bases not matched to a gene; V was cut back by 4 bases and J by 5 bases. The CDR3, as DNA: TGCGCCAGCAGCCCGGGGACTACTACTGAGACCCAGTACTTC. This gives the protein CASSPGTTTETQYF. Supplemented by reference TRBV5-1 and TRBJ2-5, the full variable domain reads KAGVTQTPRYLIKTRGQQVTLSCSPISGHRSVSWYQQTPGQGLQFLFEYFSETQRNKGNFPGRFSGRQFSNSRSEMNVSTLELGDSALYLCASSPGTTTETQYFGPGTRLLVL.

The J gene is TRBJ2-2, the V gene TRBV29-1; a possible D gene is TRBD2 (7 bases). Germline V gives CDR1 SQVTM, CDR2 ANQGSEA. The CDR3 is 15 residues long. The germline V and J ends were trimmed by 6 bases and 2 bases, with 16 bases remaining between them. Here the CDR3 reads CSVLGGGVNTGELFF. The CDR3 DNA reads as TGCAGCGTCCTAGGAGGGGGGGTTAACACCGGGGAGCTGTTTTTT.

J is TRBJ1-1 and V is TRBV7-8, with 7 bases aligning to TRBD1. There are 15 residues in the CDR3. Trimming removed 7 bases from V and 4 bases from J; junction bases left unmatched: 12. CDR1 is SGHVS, CDR2 FQNEAQ, per germline. The CDR3 DNA is TGTGCCAGCACTCTCGAACCCCAGGGGGTCACTGAAGCTTTCTTT. Translating it yields CASTLEPQGVTEAFF.

The chain recombines TRBV5-4 with TRBJ2-5; 13 bases match TRBD2. V lost 0 bases to trimming and J lost 2 bases; unmatched junction nucleotides: 10. CDR1 is SGHNT, CDR2 YYREEE, per germline (reference sequence). This CDR3 region has 19 residues. CDR3 in amino acids: CASSLAGTSGIIGQETQYF. The DNA for the CDR3 is TGTGCCAGCAGCTTGGCCGGGACTAGCGGGATAATTGGGCAAGAGACCCAGTACTTC.

The rearrangement joins TRBV18 to TRBJ2-1; D may be TRBD1 (6 bases). The CDR3 contains 16 residues. Trimming shortened V by 1 base and J by 5 bases, and 15 bases separated the two germline ends. CDR1 and CDR2 from the germline V gene are KGHSH and LQKENI. CDR3 sequence: CASSPRTGYEDNEQFF. CDR3 bases: TGTGCCAGCTCACCACGAACAGGGTACGAGGACAATGAGCAGTTCTTC.

The chain employs TRBV5-1 and TRBJ2-1, with 9 bases fitting TRBD1. Germline V CDR1 and CDR2: SGHRS, YFSETQ. After removal of 0 bases from V and 6 bases from J, the junction contained 1 base not matched to a gene. The CDR3 is 14 residues long. The CDR3 nucleotides are TGCGCCAGCAGCTTGGGGGGACAGGGCAATGAGCAGTTCTTC. It yields the protein CASSLGGQGNEQFF.

This clone showed up just once. The chain employs TRBV5-1 and TRBJ1-3; maybe TRBD1 (5 bases). Trimming took 0 bases from V and 0 from J, leaving 7 bases between them. Germline V CDR1 and CDR2: SGHRS, YFSETQ. The CDR3 has 15 residues. DNA of the CDR3: TGCGCCAGCAGCTTGGCCGACAGCTCTGGAAACACCATATATTTT. Translation gives CASSLADSSGNTIYF. Full variable domain (outside the CDR3, taken from reference TRBV5-1 and TRBJ1-3): KAGVTQTPRYLIKTRGQQVTLSCSPISGHRSVSWYQQTPGQGLQFLFEYFSETQRNKGNFPGRFSGRQFSNSRSEMNVSTLELGDSALYLCASSLADSSGNTIYFGEGSWLTVV.

This chain connects TRBV5-6 to TRBJ1-1; D ambiguous. V was trimmed by 6 bases and J by 7 bases, leaving 16 bases between them. CDR3 length: 13 residues. The V gene's germline CDR1 is SGHDT and CDR2 YYEEEE. As DNA, the CDR3 is TGTGCCAGCACCCTCGGGATGGACGGTGAAGCTTTCTTT. Residues: CASTLGMDGEAFF.

V is TRBV2 and J is TRBJ2-1, with D tentatively TRBD2 (5 bases). Germline CDR1 is SNHLY and CDR2 is FYNNEI. CDR3 size: 13 residues. V lost 8 bases and J 0 bases, leaving 8 bases between the germline ends. DNA of the CDR3: TGTGCCAGCGGGAGCAACTCCTACAATGAGCAGTTCTTC. It encodes CASGSNSYNEQFF.

The chain is built from TRBV7-9 and TRBJ1-3; weak D call: TRBD1 (6 bases). The germline V gene has CDR1 SEHNR and CDR2 FQNEAQ (reference sequence). The length of the CDR3 is 16 residues. Trimming took 5 bases from V and 3 from J, leaving 17 bases between them. The CDR3 region has the DNA TGTGCCAGCAGCCAGCCGGACAGAACGATTGGAAACACCATATATTTT. It is translated as CASSQPDRTIGNTIYF.

The chain carries TRBV20-1 and TRBJ2-5; 10 positions agree with TRBD2. V gave up 3 bases and J gave up 5 bases; unmatched junction bases: 9. CDR1 is DFQATT, CDR2 SNEGSKA, per germline (reference sequence). The CDR3 is 15 residues long. CDR3 nucleotide sequence: TGCAGTGCTAGTCTACCTAGCGGGAGTGTGGAGACCCAGTACTTC. Translated, it gives CSASLPSGSVETQYF.

The rearrangement joins TRBV18 to TRBJ2-4, with no clear D. Germline CDR1 and CDR2: KGHSH and LQKENI. Between the trimmed V and J ends, which lost 6 bases and 8 bases, there was a span of 11 bases. CDR3 size: 12 residues. The chain's CDR3 is CASSRYTDIQYF. CDR3 bases: TGTGCCAGCTCCCGTTACACAGACATTCAGTACTTC.

The chain is built from TRBV28 and TRBJ2-1, with TRBD2 matching over 8 bases. The CDR3 contains 15 residues. Per the germline V gene, CDR1 is MDHEN and CDR2 is SYDVKM. J gave up 4 bases and V 8 bases, and 10 bases lay outside the gene matches. CDR3 residues: CASLLTGGVYNEQFF. For the CDR3, the DNA is TGTGCCAGCCTACTAACGGGGGGGGTTTACAATGAGCAGTTCTTC.

This rearrangement joins TRBV6-5 to TRBJ2-3; 7 positions match TRBD2. Germline CDR1 is MNHEY and CDR2 is SVGAGI. The J segment lost 0 bases and the V segment lost 4 bases, leaving 7 bases of the junction unmatched. The CDR3 loop spans 16 amino acids. The CDR3, as DNA: TGTGCCAGCAGTTTCGGACTAGTCGGAAGCACAGATACGCAGTATTTT. Translating it yields CASSFGLVGSTDTQYF.

V and J are TRBV6-1 and TRBJ2-5; D is uncertain. The V gene's germline CDR1 is MNHNS and CDR2 SASEGT. This CDR3 contains 11 residues. Trimming cost V 0 bases and J 7 bases, with 3 bases left between them. The CDR3 nucleotides read TGTGCCAGCAGTGAAGCCCGGACCCAGTACTTC. Translated: CASSEARTQYF.

This chain joins TRBV13 and TRBJ2-7; weak D call: TRBD2 (6 bases). The V and J ends lost 0 bases and 7 bases respectively, with 10 bases between them. This CDR3 has 13 residues. Germline V CDR1 and CDR2: PRHDT, FYEKMQ (reference sequence). Here the CDR3 reads CASSLGREFEQYF. The CDR3, as DNA: TGTGCCAGCAGCTTAGGTCGGGAGTTTGAGCAGTACTTC.

The V call is TRBV3-1 (or the pseudogene TRBV3-2), the J call TRBJ1-2, with D maybe TRBD1 (6 bases). Trimming left V 0 bases short and J 8 bases short, with 16 bases between. The CDR3 is 15 amino acids. Germline V gene sequence: CDR1 LGHDT, CDR2 YNNKEL (reference sequence). The CDR3 loop is CASSQDGWEGGGYTF. In DNA, the CDR3 is TGTGCCAGCAGCCAAGACGGTTGGGAAGGGGGAGGCTACACCTTC.

The genes are TRBV3-1 (or the pseudogene TRBV3-2) and TRBJ1-2, with D unclear. The CDR3 consists of 13 residues. Germline CDR1 is LGHDT and CDR2 is YNNKEL (reference sequence). Trimming pared 6 bases from V and 2 bases from J, leaving 10 bases between. CDR3 sequence reads: CASRGWENYGYTF. The CDR3 nucleotides are TGTGCCAGCAGGGGATGGGAGAACTATGGCTACACCTTC.

The chain employs TRBV5-5 and TRBJ2-5, with unresolved D. The CDR3 has 14 residues. The germline V gene encodes CDR1 SGHKS and CDR2 YYEKEE (reference sequence). The V and J ends lost 1 base and 0 bases respectively, with 7 bases between them. CDR3: CASSLRQDQETQYF. The CDR3 coding sequence is TGTGCCAGCAGCTTGAGGCAGGACCAAGAGACCCAGTACTTC.

The chain employs TRBV18 and TRBJ2-5; TRBD1 matches 7 bases. Germline CDR1 is KGHSH and CDR2 is LQKENI. The junction had 4 bases not matched to a gene; V was cut back by 1 base and J by 5 bases. There are 14 residues in the CDR3. CDR3 protein: CASSPQRGQETQYF. The CDR3 DNA is TGTGCCAGCTCACCACAGAGGGGGCAGGAGACCCAGTACTTC. Drawing the rest from reference TRBV18 and TRBJ2-5, the complete variable domain is NAGVMQNPRHLVRRRGQEARLRCSPMKGHSHVYWYRQLPEEGLKFMVYLQKENIIDESGMPKERFSAEFPKEGPSILRIQQVVRGDSAAYFCASSPQRGQETQYFGPGTRLLVL.

The chain employs TRBV28 and TRBJ2-7, with 8 bases that match TRBD1. There are 12 residues in the CDR3. With V trimmed by 10 bases and J by 3 bases, 5 bases remained unmatched. Germline lookup yields CDR1 MDHEN and CDR2 SYDVKM. The CDR3 coding sequence is TGTGCCACTTGGACAGGGAGCTACGAGCAGTACTTC. Its protein is CATWTGSYEQYF.

For the CDR3, the DNA is TGTGCCAGCAGTCCCCCCGGGACAGGTGGTTACGAGCAGTACTTC. Residues: CASSPPGTGGYEQYF. The gene calls are TRBV28 and TRBJ2-7; 8 nucleotides line up with TRBD1. CDR1 is MDHEN, CDR2 SYDVKM, per germline. V lost 5 bases and J lost 4; bases outside the gene matches: 10. The CDR3 spans 15 residues.